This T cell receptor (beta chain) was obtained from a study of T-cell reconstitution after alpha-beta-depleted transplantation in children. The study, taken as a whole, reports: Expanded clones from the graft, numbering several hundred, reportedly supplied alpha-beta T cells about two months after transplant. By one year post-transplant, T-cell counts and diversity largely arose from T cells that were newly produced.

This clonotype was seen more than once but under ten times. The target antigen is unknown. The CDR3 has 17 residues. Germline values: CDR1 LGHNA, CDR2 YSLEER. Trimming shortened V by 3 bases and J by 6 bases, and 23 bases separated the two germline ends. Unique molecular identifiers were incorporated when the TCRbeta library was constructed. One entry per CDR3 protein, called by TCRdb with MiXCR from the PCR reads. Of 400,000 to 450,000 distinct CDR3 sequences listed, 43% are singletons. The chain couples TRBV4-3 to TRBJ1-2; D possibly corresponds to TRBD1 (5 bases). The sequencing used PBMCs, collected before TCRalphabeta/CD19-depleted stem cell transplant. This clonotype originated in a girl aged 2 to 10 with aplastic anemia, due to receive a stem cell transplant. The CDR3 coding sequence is TGCGCCAGCAGCCACGTTCTCGGGACCGCTTTAGGGCATGGCTACACCTTC. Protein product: CASSHVLGTALGHGYTF.